This note documents a single T cell receptor (beta chain) sequence. These data belong to a study of T cell changes during pregnancy in multiple sclerosis. Only in-frame clones appear in the TCRdb table, and some are missing; sequencing was by immunoSEQ multiplex PCR. Here the sample spans approximately 20,000 clones, approximately 81% being singletons. This sequence originates from a female donor with multiple sclerosis, enrolled in a pregnancy study. The input for sequencing was CD8+ T cells from peripheral blood mononuclear cells, taken before pregnancy.

In DNA, the CDR3 is TGTGCCAGCAGTGATACAGGGATAAGTAACAATCAGCCCCAGCATTTT. It specifies CASSDTGISNNQPQHF. The V call is TRBV27, the J call TRBJ1-5, with D possibly TRBD1 on 6 matching bases. The CDR3 is 16 residues long. Trimming took 5 bases from V and 3 from J, leaving 17 bases between them. CDR1 and CDR2 (germline): MNHEY, SMNVEV (reference sequence).